This passage covers 26 T cell receptor beta chains from one sample sequenced in a study of radiotherapy plus CTLA-4 blockade in lung cancer. Some clones are missing from TCRdb's copy, which holds only in-frame ones; the method was immunoSEQ multiplex PCR. Of around 65,000 clones listed, approximately 75% are singletons. This specimen consisted of peripheral blood, obtained from a patient treated with radiotherapy plus ipilimumab. Receptor source: a human donor with non-small cell lung cancer who had a complete response to radiotherapy plus ipilimumab.

J is TRBJ1-4 and V is TRBV2; no reliable D call. The V gene's germline CDR1 is SNHLY and CDR2 FYNNEI. The length of the CDR3 is 14 residues. Trimming took 7 bases from V and 8 from J, leaving 17 bases between them. The CDR3 nucleotides read TGTGCCAGCAATGGGTTGGGTTTACCGGAAAAACTGTTTTTT. Protein product: CASNGLGLPEKLFF.

The V gene is TRBV9, the J gene TRBJ2-2, with no clear D. The CDR3 loop spans 15 amino acids. Between the trimmed V and J ends, which lost 0 bases and 2 bases, there was a span of 8 bases. Germline V gene data show CDR1 as SGDLS and CDR2 as YYNGEE. The CDR3 DNA reads TGTGCCAGCAGCGTAGCAAACCAAAACACCGGGGAGCTGTTTTTT. Its translation: CASSVANQNTGELFF. The whole variable domain, remainder taken from reference TRBV9 and TRBJ2-2, is DSGVTQTPKHLITATGQRVTLRCSPRSGDLSVYWYQQSLDQGLQFLIQYYNGEERAKGNILERFSAQQFPDLHSELNLSSLELGDSALYFCASSVANQNTGELFFGEGSRLTVL.

This clone was observed a single time. This rearrangement joins TRBV7-2 to TRBJ1-3; D call uncertain. V was cut by 5 bases and J by 3 bases, with 14 bases left in between. Looked up from germline, CDR1 is SGHTA and CDR2 is FQGNSA. CDR3 length: 15 residues. The CDR3 spells CASSPVGPGGNTIYF. CDR3 in DNA: TGTGCCAGCAGCCCTGTAGGCCCAGGTGGAAACACCATATATTTT.

The gene calls are TRBV27 and TRBJ2-2; D unresolved. CDR3 length: 15 amino acids. Per the germline V gene, CDR1 is MNHEY and CDR2 is SMNVEV (reference sequence). The ends were cut back, 4 bases at V and 8 bases at J, with 17 bases in the middle. CDR3 loop: CASSYRLLTSGELFF. CDR3 sequence (DNA): TGTGCCAGCAGTTATCGTCTTCTGACTTCTGGGGAGCTGTTTTTT.

This rearrangement joins TRBV18 to TRBJ1-2; 12 bases align to TRBD1. CDR3 length: 15 amino acids. Germline loops: CDR1 KGHSH, CDR2 LQKENI. The junction had 7 bases not matched to a gene; V was cut back by 4 bases and J by 7 bases. CDR3 in DNA: TGTGCCAGCTCACGCCCCGGGACAGGGGGCAGTGGCTACACCTTC. This translates into CASSRPGTGGSGYTF.

The chain combines TRBV7-2 with TRBJ2-2, with a tentative D call TRBD1 (6 bases). V was clipped by 5 bases and J by 0 bases, with 13 bases between them. CDR1 and CDR2 from the germline V gene are SGHTA and FQGNSA. CDR3 size: 16 residues. Written as DNA, the CDR3 is TGTGCCAGCAGCACAGGGAGCGCCACGAACACCGGGGAGCTGTTTTTT. Its translation: CASSTGSATNTGELFF.

The chain uses TRBV7-8 and TRBJ1-2; D remains unclear. CDR3 size: 13 residues. With 1 base removed from V and 7 bases from J, the gap between germline ends came to 10 bases. Germline CDR1 and CDR2: SGHVS and FQNEAQ. The CDR3 spells CASSLVTKSGYTF. CDR3 DNA sequence: TGTGCCAGCAGCTTAGTGACAAAGAGTGGCTACACCTTC.

V is TRBV12-1 and J is TRBJ1-2. TRBV12-1 is a recognized pseudogene. The CDR3 consists of 13 residues. The CDR3, as DNA: TGTGCCAGCAGCCCCGGACTGATCTATGGCTACACCTTC. Its protein product is CASSPGLIYGYTF.

The chain links TRBV6-6 to TRBJ2-7; TRBD1 is a possible D gene (6 bases). The V end lost 0 bases, the J end lost 2 bases, and 14 bases lay between the germline ends. The CDR3 spans 16 residues. Germline V gene data show CDR1 as MNHNY and CDR2 as SVGAGI (reference sequence). The chain's CDR3 is CASSYSTSGQTYEQYV. Written as DNA, the CDR3 is TGTGCCAGCAGTTACTCTACCTCTGGACAGACCTACGAGCAGTACGTC.

The chain recombines TRBV6-5 with TRBJ2-3, with 7 bases aligning to TRBD1. Germline-derived CDR1 and CDR2 are MNHEY and SVGAGI. CDR3 size: 14 residues. Germline trimming cut 7 bases from V and 5 bases from J; bases unmatched to any gene: 9. The CDR3 DNA sequence: TGTGCCAGCAATAGGGGGCAGGGTGGAGATACGCAGTATTTT. This translates into CASNRGQGGDTQYF.

The genes are TRBV10-1 and TRBJ2-1, with D possibly being TRBD2 (5 bases). Germline lookup yields CDR1 WNHNN and CDR2 SYGVQD (reference sequence). Between the trimmed V and J ends, which lost 3 bases and 8 bases, there was a span of 14 bases. This CDR3 has 14 residues. CDR3 coding DNA: TGCGCCAGCAGTGACGGGGAATGGCAAGATGAGCAGTTCTTC. Translation gives CASSDGEWQDEQFF.

The chain has TRBV10-3 and TRBJ2-7; possible D gene TRBD2, 7 bases. This CDR3 contains 16 residues. V was pared by 2 bases and J by 5 bases, with 19 bases between. Germline V lookup: CDR1 ENHRY, CDR2 SYGVKD. The CDR3 here is CAISEKRDKGVHEQYF. As DNA, the CDR3 is TGTGCCATCAGTGAGAAGCGGGACAAGGGTGTCCACGAGCAGTACTTC.

This clone was seen just once. The rearrangement uses TRBV19 and TRBJ2-5; the D gene is possibly TRBD2 (6 bases). The germline V and J ends were trimmed by 10 bases and 3 bases, with 15 bases remaining between them. The CDR3 loop spans 13 amino acids. CDR1 is LNHDA, CDR2 SQIVND, per germline (reference sequence). CDR3: CATSGTPKETQYF. The CDR3 region has the DNA TGTGCCACCTCCGGGACTCCAAAAGAGACCCAGTACTTC.

J is TRBJ1-2 and V is TRBV5-1, with TRBD1 as a possible D gene (6 bases). The CDR3 totals 14 residues. The germline V gene has CDR1 SGHRS and CDR2 YFSETQ. V was trimmed by 7 bases and J by 3 bases, leaving 16 bases between them. The CDR3 sequence is CASSEGGRDYGYTF. Written as DNA, the CDR3 is TGCGCCAGCTCAGAAGGGGGGCGCGACTATGGCTACACCTTC.

This chain joins TRBV7-9 and TRBJ1-2; D is unresolved. Germline lookup yields CDR1 SEHNR and CDR2 FQNEAQ (reference sequence). This CDR3 comprises 12 residues. V was trimmed by 5 bases and J by 5 bases, leaving 9 bases between them. CDR3 sequence (DNA): TGTGCCAGCAGCATCACAGCTTATGGCTACACCTTC. Its translation: CASSITAYGYTF.

J is TRBJ2-5 and V is TRBV29-1, with TRBD1 as a possible D gene (5 bases). V gave up 6 bases and J gave up 2 bases, with 10 bases separating them. CDR1 and CDR2 (germline): SQVTM, ANQGSEA. The CDR3 length is 12 residues. CDR3 nucleotides: TGCAGCGTCGGACATCGACAAGAGACCCAGTACTTC. It specifies CSVGHRQETQYF.

This chain joins TRBV21-1 and TRBJ2-7; the D call TRBD2 from the table was never checked on the DNA. TRBV21-1 is classified as a pseudogene. CDR3 length: 15 residues. The DNA for the CDR3 is TGTGCCAGCAGCAGTGGGCTAGCGGACCTATACGAGCAGTACGTC. It codes for CASSSGLADLYEQYV.

The chain has TRBV4-2 and TRBJ1-1; unclear D gene. The germline CDR1 and CDR2 sequences are LGHNA and YNFKEQ. The CDR3 spans 14 residues. Trimming took off 0 bases at V and 4 bases at J, with 9 bases between the two ends. CDR3 nucleotide sequence: TGTGCCAGCAGCCAAGAAACCATGGGCACTGAAGCTTTCTTT. Translation: CASSQETMGTEAFF.

V gene TRBV30 combines with J gene TRBJ1-3; D is unresolved. V was clipped by 1 base and J by 0 bases, with 10 bases between them. The CDR3 contains 15 residues. CDR1 and CDR2 (germline): GTSNPN, SVGIG (reference sequence). CDR3 in DNA: TGTGCCTGGAGTGGATTAAGACCCTCTGGAAACACCATATATTTT. It encodes CAWSGLRPSGNTIYF.

The chain is built from TRBV9 and TRBJ2-2, with TRBD2 as a possible D gene (7 bases). Germline CDR1 reads SGDLS; CDR2 reads YYNGEE. Between the trimmed V and J ends, which lost 0 bases and 4 bases, there was a span of 16 bases. The CDR3 totals 17 residues. The CDR3 is CASSVEGVGGGTGELFF. The CDR3 region has the DNA TGTGCCAGCAGCGTAGAGGGTGTGGGAGGGGGCACCGGGGAGCTGTTTTTT.

This clone was counted only a few times. V gene TRBV6-6 combines with J gene TRBJ1-1; D possibly corresponds to TRBD1 (5 bases). The V gene's germline CDR1 is MNHNY and CDR2 SVGAGI (reference sequence). This CDR3 spans 12 amino acids. The V and J ends lost 6 bases and 6 bases respectively, with 11 bases between them. CDR3 bases: TGTGCCAGCAGATTAACGGGGCCTGAAGCTTTCTTT. Protein product: CASRLTGPEAFF.

This sequence joins TRBV5-4 and TRBJ2-3; 7 bases match TRBD2. This CDR3 has 14 residues. V shed 4 bases and J 4 bases; nucleotides not matched to a gene: 6. CDR1 and CDR2 (germline): SGHNT, YYREEE (reference sequence). The CDR3 region has the DNA TGTGCCAGCAGCCTTGCGGGGGTCTCAGATACGCAGTATTTT. Amino acid sequence: CASSLAGVSDTQYF.

This chain connects TRBV9 to TRBJ1-4, with D unclear. CDR1 SGDLS and CDR2 YYNGEE come from the germline V gene. CDR3 length: 13 amino acids. Trimming removed 0 bases from V and 8 bases from J, with 8 bases in between. The chain's CDR3 is CASSVDIGEKLFF. The CDR3, as DNA: TGTGCCAGCAGCGTAGATATCGGGGAAAAACTGTTTTTT. Based on the CDR3 plus reference TRBV9 and TRBJ1-4, the full variable domain is DSGVTQTPKHLITATGQRVTLRCSPRSGDLSVYWYQQSLDQGLQFLIQYYNGEERAKGNILERFSAQQFPDLHSELNLSSLELGDSALYFCASSVDIGEKLFFGSGTQLSVL.

With respect to this clone: The sample holds other DNA sequences that translate to the same CDR3. The J gene is TRBJ2-3, the V gene TRBV29-1; a possible D gene is TRBD2 (6 bases). Between the trimmed V and J ends, which lost 3 bases and 2 bases, there was a span of 12 bases. Per germline, CDR1 SQVTM and CDR2 ANQGSEA. The CDR3 runs 14 residues. CDR3 nucleotide sequence: TGCAGCGTTGATTCCGGGGGAAACACAGATACGCAGTATTTT. This sequence encodes CSVDSGGNTDTQYF.

The chain is built from TRBV7-6 and TRBJ2-3; D is undetermined. There are 14 residues in the CDR3. Per the germline V gene, CDR1 is SGHVS and CDR2 is FNYEAQ. The germline V and J ends were trimmed by 8 bases and 0 bases, with 12 bases remaining between them. The CDR3 protein is CASRELISTDTQYF. CDR3 nucleotides: TGTGCCAGCCGAGAGCTGATTAGCACAGATACGCAGTATTTT.

J is TRBJ2-5 and V is TRBV7-9; no reliable D call. Germline values: CDR1 SEHNR, CDR2 FQNEAQ (reference sequence). This CDR3 has 13 amino acids. With 7 bases removed from V and 6 bases from J, the gap between germline ends came to 15 bases. The CDR3 DNA reads TGTGCCAGCAATGCTGGGGATAGGCAGACCCAGTACTTC. It codes for CASNAGDRQTQYF.